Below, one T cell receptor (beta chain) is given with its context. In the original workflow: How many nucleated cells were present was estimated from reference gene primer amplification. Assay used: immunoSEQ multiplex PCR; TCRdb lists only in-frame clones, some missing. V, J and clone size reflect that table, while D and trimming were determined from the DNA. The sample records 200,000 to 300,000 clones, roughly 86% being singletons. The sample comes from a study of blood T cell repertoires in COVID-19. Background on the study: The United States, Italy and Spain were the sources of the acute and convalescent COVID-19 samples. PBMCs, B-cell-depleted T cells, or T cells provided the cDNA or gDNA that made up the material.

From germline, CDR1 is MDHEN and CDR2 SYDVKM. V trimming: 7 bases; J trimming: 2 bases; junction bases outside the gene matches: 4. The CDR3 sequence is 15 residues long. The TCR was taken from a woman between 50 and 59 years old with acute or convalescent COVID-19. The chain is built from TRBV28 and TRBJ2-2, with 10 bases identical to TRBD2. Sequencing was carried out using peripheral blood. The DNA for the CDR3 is TGTGCCAGCACTCCTAGCGGGAGAAACACCGGGGAGCTGTTTTTT. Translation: CASTPSGRNTGELFF.